This record looks at one T cell receptor (beta chain) sequence and its context. The entry originates in a study of blood T cell repertoires in COVID-19. The overall study: Nucleic acid was either cDNA or gDNA, and it came from T cells, B-cell-depleted T cells, or PBMCs.

TCRdb keeps only in-frame clones here, not all; method: immunoSEQ multiplex PCR. The table has more than 200,000 clones, less than 85% seen once. CDR3 length equals 16 residues. Trimming removed 3 bases at V and 1 base at J, with 12 bases between. Looked up from germline, CDR1 is SGHTA and CDR2 is FQGNSA. The sequence derives from an elderly woman with active or convalescent COVID-19. The gene calls are TRBV7-2 and TRBJ1-4; TRBD1 is a possible D gene (6 bases). What was sequenced was peripheral blood. This CDR3 reads CASSLTGGVTNEKLFF. The CDR3 coding sequence is TGTGCCAGCAGCTTGACTGGGGGCGTAACTAATGAAAAACTGTTTTTT.